These 20 T cell receptor beta chains were sequenced from one sample in a study of cytomegalovirus exposure and HLA in healthy donors. The PCR employed 60 Vbeta primers together with 13 Jbeta primers. Some clones are missing from TCRdb's copy, which holds only in-frame ones; the method was immunoSEQ multiplex PCR. The sample carries around 200,000 clones, about 83% recorded once. Sequenced input: PBMCs. Receptors were obtained from a woman aged 50 to 60 in good health and CMV-seropositive.

The chain is built from TRBV4-3 and TRBJ1-1; D gene ambiguous. Germline-derived CDR1 and CDR2 are LGHNA and YSLEER. This CDR3 comprises 17 residues. The V end was cut by 1 base, the J end by 2 bases, with 17 bases between. CDR3 loop: CASSQVVRSYVNTEAFF. CDR3 nucleotides: TGCGCCAGCAGCCAAGTAGTTAGATCATACGTAAACACTGAAGCTTTCTTT.

This clone was counted only a few times. This chain uses TRBV5-1 with TRBJ2-5; a possible D gene is TRBD2 (5 bases). There are 13 residues in the CDR3. Deletions cut 4 bases from V and 5 bases from J, with 12 bases between. Germline CDR1 reads SGHRS; CDR2 reads YFSETQ. DNA for the CDR3: TGCGCCAGCAGCCAGGACTCCAGGGAGACCCAGTACTTC. This sequence encodes CASSQDSRETQYF.

The CDR3 nucleotides read TGTGCCAGCTCGCTCCTACCCACTGGCTCCTACAATGAGCAGTTCTTC. Translating gives CASSLLPTGSYNEQFF. This sequence joins TRBV2 and TRBJ2-1, with no clear D. Germline V gene sequence: CDR1 SNHLY, CDR2 FYNNEI. The CDR3 is made up of 16 amino acids. Deletions cut 8 bases from V and 0 bases from J, with 17 bases between.

V usage is TRBV6-5 and J usage is TRBJ2-7, with D maybe TRBD2 (6 bases). Per germline, CDR1 MNHEY and CDR2 SVGAGI. This CDR3 has 15 residues. V gave up 0 bases and J gave up 3 bases, with 12 bases separating them. CDR3 nucleotide sequence: TGTGCCAGCAGTTACTCGAGGGCGGGGAGCTACGAGCAGTACTTC. Amino acids: CASSYSRAGSYEQYF.

The chain joins TRBV5-4 to TRBJ1-1; 7 positions match TRBD1. J lost 3 bases, V lost 0 bases, and 8 bases had no gene match. The CDR3 has 16 residues. Germline values: CDR1 SGHNT, CDR2 YYREEE (reference sequence). CDR3 nucleotides: TGTGCCAGCAGCTTGGCAATGGGCAGGGGGGACACTGAAGCTTTCTTT. Protein: CASSLAMGRGDTEAFF.

This CDR3 is CASSEGVGRDYGYTF. As DNA, the CDR3 is TGTGCCAGCAGTGAAGGGGTGGGGCGCGACTATGGCTACACCTTC. The chain has TRBV6-1 and TRBJ1-2; the D gene is possibly TRBD1 (5 bases). The CDR3 is made up of 15 amino acids. With 1 base removed from V and 3 bases from J, the gap between germline ends came to 12 bases. CDR1 MNHNS and CDR2 SASEGT come from the germline V gene.

This clone was seen only a few times. The V and J genes are TRBV5-1 and TRBJ2-7; 7 bases align to TRBD1. Germline values: CDR1 SGHRS, CDR2 YFSETQ. The trim removed 0 bases at V and 5 bases at J, leaving 8 bases unmatched. This CDR3 comprises 15 residues. In DNA, the CDR3 is TGCGCCAGCAGCTTGGCCGTGGGGACAGCCCACGAGCAGTACTTC. This codes for CASSLAVGTAHEQYF.

V is TRBV7-2 and J is TRBJ1-2; D ambiguous. The CDR3 has 12 amino acids. Per the germline V gene, CDR1 is SGHTA and CDR2 is FQGNSA. V was shortened by 1 base and J by 7 bases, with 7 bases between the two germline ends. The CDR3 region has the DNA TGTGCCAGCAGCTTAGATCGGGTTGGCTACACCTTC. Protein sequence: CASSLDRVGYTF.

This chain uses TRBV5-1 with TRBJ1-3; D is uncertain. The CDR3 runs to 15 residues. The germline V gene has CDR1 SGHRS and CDR2 YFSETQ. V shed 4 bases and J shed 0 bases, with 11 bases lying between them. The CDR3 region is CASSQGRVSGNTIYF. The CDR3 nucleotides are TGCGCCAGCAGCCAAGGGAGGGTCTCTGGAAACACCATATATTTT.

The V and J genes are TRBV30 and TRBJ2-7; 7 bases align to TRBD1. The junction had 9 bases not matched to a gene; V was cut back by 0 bases and J by 4 bases. Per germline, CDR1 GTSNPN and CDR2 SVGIG (reference sequence). The CDR3 covers 15 residues. CDR3 nucleotide sequence: TGTGCCTGGAGTGTAAAGTGGGGACAGAGTTACGAGCAGTACTTC. Its translation is CAWSVKWGQSYEQYF.

This sequence joins TRBV11-2 and TRBJ2-5; D is undetermined. CDR3 length: 13 residues. Germline CDR1 SGHAT, CDR2 FQNNGV. With 1 base removed from V and 3 bases from J, the gap between germline ends came to 6 bases. DNA for the CDR3: TGTGCCAGCAGCTTAGGGCCCGAAGAGACCCAGTACTTC. Its translation: CASSLGPEETQYF.

This clone occurred once. J is TRBJ1-2 and V is TRBV18; weak D call: TRBD1 (6 bases). CDR1 KGHSH and CDR2 LQKENI come from the germline V gene. The CDR3 consists of 14 residues. The V end lost 8 bases, the J end lost 4 bases, and 17 bases lay between the germline ends. The CDR3 spells CASTLNRDGYGYTF. The CDR3 coding sequence is TGTGCCAGCACCTTAAACAGGGATGGCTATGGCTACACCTTC.

The chain employs TRBV27 and TRBJ1-1; the D gene is possibly TRBD1 (6 bases). Trimming stripped 5 bases from V and 5 bases from J, with 18 bases between. The V gene's germline CDR1 is MNHEY and CDR2 SMNVEV (reference sequence). The CDR3 is made up of 15 amino acids. The CDR3 protein is CASSPHREQGTEAFF. In DNA, the CDR3 is TGTGCCAGCAGTCCACACCGGGAACAGGGAACTGAAGCTTTCTTT.

The rearrangement uses TRBV4-1 and TRBJ2-2, with a possible D match to TRBD2 (6 bases). The CDR3 sequence is 16 residues long. V gave up 1 base and J gave up 4 bases, with 13 bases separating them. The V gene's germline CDR1 is MGHRA and CDR2 YSYEKL. CDR3 DNA: TGCGCCAGCAGCCAAGGTGGGGTGGGAGGCACCGGGGAGCTGTTTTTT. It is translated as CASSQGGVGGTGELFF.

V usage is TRBV27 and J usage is TRBJ2-3; 11 bases line up with TRBD2. With V trimmed by 7 bases and J by 3 bases, 9 bases remained unmatched. The CDR3 totals 16 residues. CDR1 is MNHEY, CDR2 SMNVEV, per germline (reference sequence). CDR3 bases: TGTGCCAGCACTGGGGTAGCGGGGGGGCCAACAGATACGCAGTATTTT. It encodes CASTGVAGGPTDTQYF.

The CDR3 region has the DNA TGTGCCAGTAGTACAACCGCTGGGGCAGGGATGAACTATGGCTACACCTTC. This translates into CASSTTAGAGMNYGYTF. The chain recombines TRBV19 with TRBJ1-2; D possibly corresponds to TRBD1 (5 bases). Trimming took off 4 bases at V and 2 bases at J, with 20 bases between the two ends. Germline CDR1 LNHDA, CDR2 SQIVND (reference sequence). The CDR3 length is 17 residues.

The J gene is TRBJ1-2, the V gene TRBV19; possible D gene TRBD1, 5 bases. Between the trimmed V and J ends, which lost 3 bases and 7 bases, there was a span of 6 bases. The CDR3 has 11 residues. Germline CDR1 reads LNHDA; CDR2 reads SQIVND (reference sequence). The chain's CDR3 is CASSIQGGYTF. In DNA form, the CDR3 reads TGTGCCAGTAGTATTCAGGGTGGCTACACCTTC.

Here the CDR3 DNA reads TGTGCCAGCAGCTTAGAGACGGGGGGGTTCGTTAATGAGCAGTTCTTC. Protein product: CASSLETGGFVNEQFF. The V call is TRBV5-6, the J call TRBJ2-1; 8 nucleotides line up with TRBD2. V lost 2 bases, J lost 7 bases, and 11 bases stayed unmatched. CDR1 SGHDT and CDR2 YYEEEE come from the germline V gene. This CDR3 spans 16 amino acids.

V is TRBV25-1 and J is TRBJ2-5; possible D gene TRBD2, 6 bases. Germline CDR1 reads MGHDK; CDR2 reads SYGVNS. The CDR3 loop spans 14 amino acids. V was trimmed by 6 bases and J by 1 base, leaving 12 bases between them. CDR3 bases: TGTGCCAGCAGCCGCGCGGGGACCCAAGAGACCCAGTACTTC. Its translation is CASSRAGTQETQYF.

The chain joins TRBV7-2 to TRBJ2-7; D ambiguous. Germline V gene lookup returns CDR1 SGHTA and CDR2 FQGNSA. CDR3 length: 13 amino acids. The ends were cut back, 0 bases at V and 9 bases at J, with 12 bases in the middle. The CDR3 DNA reads TGTGCCAGCAGCTTAGCGATAGCAGCTGGGCAGTACTTC. It is translated as CASSLAIAAGQYF.